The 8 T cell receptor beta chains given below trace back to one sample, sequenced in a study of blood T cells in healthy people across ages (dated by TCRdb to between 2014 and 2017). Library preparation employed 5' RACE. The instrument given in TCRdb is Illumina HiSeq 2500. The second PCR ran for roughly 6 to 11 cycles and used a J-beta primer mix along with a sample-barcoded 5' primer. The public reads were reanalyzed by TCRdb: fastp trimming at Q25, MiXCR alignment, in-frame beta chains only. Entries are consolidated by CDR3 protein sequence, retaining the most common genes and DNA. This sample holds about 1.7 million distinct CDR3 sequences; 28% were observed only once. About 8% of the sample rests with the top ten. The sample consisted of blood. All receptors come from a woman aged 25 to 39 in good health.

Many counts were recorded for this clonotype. The DNA of the CDR3 is TGTGCCAGCAGCTTAGGGGGGGGAGACTCCTACGAGCAGTACTTC. Amino acid sequence: CASSLGGGDSYEQYF. The chain joins TRBV7-2 to TRBJ2-7, with 7 positions matching TRBD2. The V gene end was trimmed by 1 base and the J gene end by 0 bases; junction bases not matched to a gene: 3. CDR1 and CDR2 from the germline V gene are SGHTA and FQGNSA. The CDR3 runs 15 residues.

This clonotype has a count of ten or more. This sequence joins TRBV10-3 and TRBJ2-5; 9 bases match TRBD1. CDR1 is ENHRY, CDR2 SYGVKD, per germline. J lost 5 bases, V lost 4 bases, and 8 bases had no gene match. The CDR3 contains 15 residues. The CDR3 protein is CAISAGQGGGETQYF. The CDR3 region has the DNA TGTGCCATCAGTGCGGGACAGGGAGGTGGGGAGACCCAGTACTTC.

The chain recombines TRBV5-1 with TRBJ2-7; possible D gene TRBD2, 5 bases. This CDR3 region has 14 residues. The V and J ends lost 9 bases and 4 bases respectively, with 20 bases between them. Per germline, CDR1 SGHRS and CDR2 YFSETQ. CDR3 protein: CANSPGEFWYEQYF. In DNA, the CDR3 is TGCGCCAACTCTCCTGGGGAGTTTTGGTACGAGCAGTACTTC.

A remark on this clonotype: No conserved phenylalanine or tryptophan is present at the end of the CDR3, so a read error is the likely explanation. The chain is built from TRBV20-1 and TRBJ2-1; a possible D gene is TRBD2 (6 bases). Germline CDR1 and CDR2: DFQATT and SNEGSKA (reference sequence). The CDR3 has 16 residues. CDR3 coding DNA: TGCAATGCTACCGGGGCAGTGGGCGGGGTATACAATGAGCAGTTCGTC. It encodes CNATGAVGGVYNEQFV.

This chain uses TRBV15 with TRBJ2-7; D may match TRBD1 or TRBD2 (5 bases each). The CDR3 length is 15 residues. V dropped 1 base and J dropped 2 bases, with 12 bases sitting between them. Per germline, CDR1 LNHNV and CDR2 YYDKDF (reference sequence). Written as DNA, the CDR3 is TGTGCCACCAGCAGAGGCACGGGACCGACCTACGAGCAGTACTTC. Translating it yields CATSRGTGPTYEQYF.

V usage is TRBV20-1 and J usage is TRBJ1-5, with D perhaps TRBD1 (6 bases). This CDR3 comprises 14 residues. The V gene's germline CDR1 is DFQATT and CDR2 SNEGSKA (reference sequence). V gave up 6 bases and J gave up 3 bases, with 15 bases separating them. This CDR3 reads CSAEGRGHNQPQHF. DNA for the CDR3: TGCAGTGCCGAAGGACGGGGACACAATCAGCCCCAGCATTTT.

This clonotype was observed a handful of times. The CDR3 is CASSLGVSGSKTQYF. In DNA, the CDR3 is TGCGCCAGCAGCTTGGGTGTTAGCGGGAGTAAGACCCAGTACTTC. V is TRBV5-1 and J is TRBJ2-5; TRBD2 matches 9 bases. There are 15 residues in the CDR3. The V and J ends lost 0 bases and 6 bases, in that order; junction bases with no gene match: 6. Germline loops: CDR1 SGHRS, CDR2 YFSETQ.

This CDR3 reads CSGRPRRSNEQFF. The CDR3 DNA reads as TGCAGTGGAAGGCCCAGAAGGAGCAATGAGCAGTTCTTC. This sequence joins TRBV20-1 and TRBJ2-1; D gene unclear. CDR3 length: 13 amino acids. Trimming took off 7 bases at V and 6 bases at J, with 16 bases between the two ends. The germline CDR1 and CDR2 sequences are DFQATT and SNEGSKA (reference sequence).